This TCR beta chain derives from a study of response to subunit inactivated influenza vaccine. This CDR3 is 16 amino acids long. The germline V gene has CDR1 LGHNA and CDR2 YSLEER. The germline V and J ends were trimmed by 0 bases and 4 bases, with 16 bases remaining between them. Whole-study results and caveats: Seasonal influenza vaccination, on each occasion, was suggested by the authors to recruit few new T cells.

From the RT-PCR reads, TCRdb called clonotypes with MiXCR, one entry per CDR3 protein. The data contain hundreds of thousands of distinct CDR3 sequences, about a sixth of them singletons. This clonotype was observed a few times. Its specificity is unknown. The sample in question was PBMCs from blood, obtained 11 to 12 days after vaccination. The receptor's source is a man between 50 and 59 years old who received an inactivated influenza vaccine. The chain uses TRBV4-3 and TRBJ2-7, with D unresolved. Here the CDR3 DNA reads TGCGCCAGCAGCCAAGACTCTGGGATGATGAATTACGAGCAGTACTTC. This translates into CASSQDSGMMNYEQYF.